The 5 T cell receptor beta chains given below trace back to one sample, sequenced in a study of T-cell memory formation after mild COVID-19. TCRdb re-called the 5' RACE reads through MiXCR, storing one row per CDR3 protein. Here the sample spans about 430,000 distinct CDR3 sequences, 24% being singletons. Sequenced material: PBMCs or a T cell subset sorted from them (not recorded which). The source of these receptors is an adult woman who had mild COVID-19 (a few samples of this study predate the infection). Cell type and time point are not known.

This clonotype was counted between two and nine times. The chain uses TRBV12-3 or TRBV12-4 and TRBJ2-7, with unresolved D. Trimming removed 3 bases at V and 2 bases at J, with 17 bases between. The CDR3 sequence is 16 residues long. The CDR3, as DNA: TGTGCCAGCAGTTTGGTTCTCCGCGGCTGGACCTACGAGCAGTACTTC. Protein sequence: CASSLVLRGWTYEQYF.

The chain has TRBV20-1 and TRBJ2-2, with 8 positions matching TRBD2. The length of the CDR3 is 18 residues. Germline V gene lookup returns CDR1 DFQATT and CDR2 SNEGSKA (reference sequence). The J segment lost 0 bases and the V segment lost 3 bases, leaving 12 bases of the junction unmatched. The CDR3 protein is CSARELGGGTTNTGELFF. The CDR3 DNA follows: TGCAGTGCTAGGGAATTGGGCGGGGGGACCACGAACACCGGGGAGCTGTTTTTT.

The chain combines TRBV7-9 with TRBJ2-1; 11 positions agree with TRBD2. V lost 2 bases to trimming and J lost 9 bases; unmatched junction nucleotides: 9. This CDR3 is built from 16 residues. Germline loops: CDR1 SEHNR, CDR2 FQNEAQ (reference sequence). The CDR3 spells CASSLLLAGGISEQFF. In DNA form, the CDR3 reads TGTGCCAGCAGCTTACTCCTAGCGGGGGGTATCAGTGAGCAGTTCTTC.

CDR3 loop: CASTLGKAEAFF. DNA of the CDR3: TGTGCCAGCACCCTCGGGAAGGCTGAAGCTTTCTTT. The V call is TRBV12-3 or TRBV12-4, the J call TRBJ1-1; D remains unclear. V shed 7 bases and J shed 6 bases, with 12 bases lying between them. This CDR3 region has 12 residues.

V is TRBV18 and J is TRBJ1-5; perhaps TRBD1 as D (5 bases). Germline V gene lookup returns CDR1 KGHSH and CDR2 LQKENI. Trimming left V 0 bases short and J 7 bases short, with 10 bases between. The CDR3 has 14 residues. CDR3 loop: CASSPPGGEQPQHF. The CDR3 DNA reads TGTGCCAGCTCACCACCGGGGGGGGAGCAGCCCCAGCATTTT.